These 5 T cell receptor beta chains came from one sample sequenced in a study of OX40 agonist ivuxolimab in advanced cancers. This table comes from immunoSEQ multiplex PCR, and its TCRdb copy is limited to in-frame clones, with some not included. The sample lists fewer than 40,000 clones, 74% occurring once. The sequenced sample was CD4+ or CD8+ T cells sorted from blood, obtained in a trial of the OX40 agonist ivuxolimab. The source of these receptors is an adult with an advanced solid tumor such as melanoma, head and neck, liver or kidney cancer.

The chain has TRBV19 and TRBJ1-5; D call uncertain. This CDR3 spans 17 amino acids. Trimming shortened V by 5 bases and J by 1 base, and 18 bases separated the two germline ends. The germline CDR1 and CDR2 sequences are LNHDA and SQIVND (reference sequence). CDR3 in DNA: TGTGCCAGTAGTCCTCGGGCCAAGGGCCTAAGCAATCAGCCCCAGCATTTT. Its translation is CASSPRAKGLSNQPQHF. The variable domain in full, completed from reference TRBV19 and TRBJ1-5, reads DGGITQSPKYLFRKEGQNVTLSCEQNLNHDAMYWYRQDPGQGLRLIYYSQIVNDFQKGDIAEGYSVSREKKESFPLTVTSAQKNPTAFYLCASSPRAKGLSNQPQHFGDGTRLSIL.

The CDR3 DNA is TGTGCCAGCTCACCAGTCGCGAGGGCAACTCCTGGAAACACCATATATTTT. Translated: CASSPVARATPGNTIYF. V is TRBV18 and J is TRBJ1-3; the D is unclear. Per the germline V gene, CDR1 is KGHSH and CDR2 is LQKENI. Trimming took 2 bases from V and 2 from J, leaving 16 bases between them. CDR3 length equals 17 residues.

The sample holds a few counts of this clone. The chain uses TRBV6-1 and TRBJ1-2; D ambiguous. The CDR3 spans 15 residues. Germline CDR1 and CDR2: MNHNS and SASEGT. Trimming stripped 2 bases from V and 4 bases from J, with 14 bases between. CDR3 in amino acids: CASSEPIRAAYGYTF. As DNA, the CDR3 is TGTGCCAGCAGTGAACCTATACGGGCAGCCTATGGCTACACCTTC.

V gene TRBV19 combines with J gene TRBJ1-5, with 10 bases aligning to TRBD1. Germline assignment: CDR1 LNHDA and CDR2 SQIVND (reference sequence). V dropped 9 bases and J dropped 1; count of bases not matched to a gene: 9. The CDR3 length is 16 residues. The CDR3 DNA reads TGTGCCAGCAAGACAGGGGGCGAGTCCAGCAATCAGCCCCAGCATTTT. It is translated as CASKTGGESSNQPQHF. Full variable domain (outside the CDR3, taken from reference TRBV19 and TRBJ1-5): DGGITQSPKYLFRKEGQNVTLSCEQNLNHDAMYWYRQDPGQGLRLIYYSQIVNDFQKGDIAEGYSVSREKKESFPLTVTSAQKNPTAFYLCASKTGGESSNQPQHFGDGTRLSIL.

The genes are TRBV5-1 and TRBJ1-1; D gene unclear. The CDR3 loop spans 18 amino acids. Per the germline V gene, CDR1 is SGHRS and CDR2 is YFSETQ. The germline V and J ends were trimmed by 0 bases and 3 bases, with 21 bases remaining between them. The CDR3 sequence is CASSLVGMWGKGYTEAFF. CDR3 sequence (DNA): TGCGCCAGCAGCTTGGTCGGGATGTGGGGAAAGGGCTACACTGAAGCTTTCTTT.